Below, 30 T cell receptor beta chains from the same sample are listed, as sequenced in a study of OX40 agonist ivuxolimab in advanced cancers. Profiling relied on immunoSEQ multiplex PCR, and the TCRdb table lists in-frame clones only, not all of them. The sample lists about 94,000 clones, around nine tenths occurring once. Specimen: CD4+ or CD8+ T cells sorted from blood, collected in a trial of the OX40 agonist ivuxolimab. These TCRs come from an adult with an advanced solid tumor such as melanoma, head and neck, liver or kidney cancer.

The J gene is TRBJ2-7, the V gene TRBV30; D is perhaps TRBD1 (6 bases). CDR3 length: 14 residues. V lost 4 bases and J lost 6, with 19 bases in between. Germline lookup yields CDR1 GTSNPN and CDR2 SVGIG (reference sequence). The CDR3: CAWNPLLQGSEQYF. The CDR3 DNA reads TGTGCCTGGAATCCTCTATTACAGGGATCCGAGCAGTACTTC.

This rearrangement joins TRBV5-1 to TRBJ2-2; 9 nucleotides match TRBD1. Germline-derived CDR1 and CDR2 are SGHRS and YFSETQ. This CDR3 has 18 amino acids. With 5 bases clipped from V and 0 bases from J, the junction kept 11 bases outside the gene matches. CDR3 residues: CASSYRGLRNTNTGELFF. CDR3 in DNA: TGCGCCAGCAGTTACAGGGGGCTGAGGAATACGAACACCGGGGAGCTGTTTTTT.

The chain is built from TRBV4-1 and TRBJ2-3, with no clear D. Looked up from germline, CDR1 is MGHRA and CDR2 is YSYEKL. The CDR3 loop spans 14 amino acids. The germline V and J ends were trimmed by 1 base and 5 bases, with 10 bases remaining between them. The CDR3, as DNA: TGCGCCAGCAGCCAAGCGGAAGTAGGAGATACGCAGTATTTT. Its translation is CASSQAEVGDTQYF.

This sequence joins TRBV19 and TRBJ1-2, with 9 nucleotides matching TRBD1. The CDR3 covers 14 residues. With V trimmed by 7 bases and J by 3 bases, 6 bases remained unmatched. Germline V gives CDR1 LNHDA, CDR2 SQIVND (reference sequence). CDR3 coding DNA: TGTGCCAGTAAGACAGGGGGATTGGACTATGGCTACACCTTC. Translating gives CASKTGGLDYGYTF.

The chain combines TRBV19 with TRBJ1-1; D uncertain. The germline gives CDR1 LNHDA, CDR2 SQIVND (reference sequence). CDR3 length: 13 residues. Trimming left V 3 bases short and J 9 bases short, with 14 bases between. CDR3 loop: CASSIPGLWKAFF. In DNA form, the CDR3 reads TGTGCCAGTAGTATCCCAGGACTGTGGAAAGCTTTCTTT.

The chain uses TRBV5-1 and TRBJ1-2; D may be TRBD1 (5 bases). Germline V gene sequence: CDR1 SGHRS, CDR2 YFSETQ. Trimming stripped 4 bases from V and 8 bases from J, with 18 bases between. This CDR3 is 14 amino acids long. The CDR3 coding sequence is TGCGCCAGCAGCGAGGGGCCTGGCCTAGAGGGCTACACCTTC. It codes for CASSEGPGLEGYTF.

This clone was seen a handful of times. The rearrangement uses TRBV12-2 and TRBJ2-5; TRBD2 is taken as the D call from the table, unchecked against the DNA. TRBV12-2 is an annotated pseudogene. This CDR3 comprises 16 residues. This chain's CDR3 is CASRSGTSGGGETQYF. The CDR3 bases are TGTGCAAGTCGCTCCGGGACTAGCGGGGGTGGAGAGACCCAGTACTTC.

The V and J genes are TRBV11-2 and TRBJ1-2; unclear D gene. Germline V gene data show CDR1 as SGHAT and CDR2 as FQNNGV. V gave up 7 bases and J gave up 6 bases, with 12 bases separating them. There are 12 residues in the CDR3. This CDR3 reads CASTHTENGYTF. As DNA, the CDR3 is TGTGCCAGCACCCATACGGAAAATGGCTACACCTTC.

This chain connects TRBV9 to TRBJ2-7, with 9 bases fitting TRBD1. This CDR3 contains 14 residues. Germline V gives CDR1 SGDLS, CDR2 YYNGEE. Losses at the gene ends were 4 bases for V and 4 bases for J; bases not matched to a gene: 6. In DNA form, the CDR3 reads TGTGCCAGCAGCATAGGGGACAGGGCGTACGAGCAGTACTTC. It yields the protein CASSIGDRAYEQYF.

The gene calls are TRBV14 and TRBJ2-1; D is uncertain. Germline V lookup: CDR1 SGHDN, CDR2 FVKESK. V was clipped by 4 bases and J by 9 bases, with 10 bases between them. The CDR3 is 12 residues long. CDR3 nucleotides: TGTGCCAGCAGCCGCGATTTCCTTGAGCAGTTCTTC. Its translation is CASSRDFLEQFF.

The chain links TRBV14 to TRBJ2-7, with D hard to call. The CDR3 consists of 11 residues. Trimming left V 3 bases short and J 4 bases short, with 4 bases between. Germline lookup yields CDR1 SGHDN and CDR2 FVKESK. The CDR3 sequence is CASSHTYEQYF. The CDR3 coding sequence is TGTGCCAGCAGCCATACGTACGAGCAGTACTTC.

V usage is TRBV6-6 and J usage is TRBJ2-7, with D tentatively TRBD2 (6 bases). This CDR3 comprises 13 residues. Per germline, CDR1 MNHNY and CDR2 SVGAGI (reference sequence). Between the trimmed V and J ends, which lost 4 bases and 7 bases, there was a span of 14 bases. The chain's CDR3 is CASSSPGDLEQYF. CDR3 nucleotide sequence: TGTGCCAGCAGTTCGCCGGGGGACTTGGAGCAGTACTTC.

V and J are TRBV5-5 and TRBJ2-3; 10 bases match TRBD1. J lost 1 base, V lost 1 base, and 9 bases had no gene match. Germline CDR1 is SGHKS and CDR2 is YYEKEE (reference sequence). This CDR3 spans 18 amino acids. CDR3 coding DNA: TGTGCCAGCAGCTTGCAGACCGGGACAGGGGCGCGCACAGATACGCAGTATTTT. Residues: CASSLQTGTGARTDTQYF.

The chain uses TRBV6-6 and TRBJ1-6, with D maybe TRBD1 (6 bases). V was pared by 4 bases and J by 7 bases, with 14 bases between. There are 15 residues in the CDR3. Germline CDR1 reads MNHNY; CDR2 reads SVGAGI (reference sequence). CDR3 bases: TGTGCCAGCAGTTCTCAAAACAGGGCGAATTCACCCCTCCACTTT. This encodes CASSSQNRANSPLHF.

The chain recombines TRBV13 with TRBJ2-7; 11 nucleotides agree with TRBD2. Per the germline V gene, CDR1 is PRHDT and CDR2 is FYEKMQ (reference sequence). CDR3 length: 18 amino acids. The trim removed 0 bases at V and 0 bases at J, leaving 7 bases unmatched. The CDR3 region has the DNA TGTGCCAGCAGCTTAGGCCGGGGGACTAGCGGACTCTCCTACGAGCAGTACTTC. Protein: CASSLGRGTSGLSYEQYF.

The CDR3 loop is CASSFSAGAGELFF. CDR3 in DNA: TGTGCCAGCAGCTTTAGCGCGGGGGCCGGGGAGCTGTTTTTT. The rearrangement joins TRBV7-3 to TRBJ2-2; 7 bases agree with TRBD2. This CDR3 comprises 14 residues. CDR1 is SGHTA and CDR2 is FQGTGA in the germline V gene. J was trimmed by 6 bases and V by 3 bases; bases with no gene match: 4.

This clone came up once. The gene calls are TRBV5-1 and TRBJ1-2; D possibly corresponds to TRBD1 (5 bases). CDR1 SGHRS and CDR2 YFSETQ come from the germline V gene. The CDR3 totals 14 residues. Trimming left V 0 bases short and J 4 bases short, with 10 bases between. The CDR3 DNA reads TGCGCCAGCAGCTTGGCCCCGGACACCTATGGCTACACCTTC. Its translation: CASSLAPDTYGYTF.

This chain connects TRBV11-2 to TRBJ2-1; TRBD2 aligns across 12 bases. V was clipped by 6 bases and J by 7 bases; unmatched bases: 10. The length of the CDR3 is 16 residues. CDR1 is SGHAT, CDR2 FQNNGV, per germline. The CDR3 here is CASRPIRTSGMNEQFF. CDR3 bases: TGTGCCAGCAGACCGATTCGGACTAGCGGGATGAATGAGCAGTTCTTC.

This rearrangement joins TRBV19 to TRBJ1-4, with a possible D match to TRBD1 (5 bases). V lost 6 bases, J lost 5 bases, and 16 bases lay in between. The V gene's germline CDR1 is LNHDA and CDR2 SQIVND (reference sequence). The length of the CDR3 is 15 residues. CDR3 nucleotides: TGTGCCAGTAGCCTCCGGGGGGGACCAAATGAAAAACTGTTTTTT. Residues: CASSLRGGPNEKLFF.

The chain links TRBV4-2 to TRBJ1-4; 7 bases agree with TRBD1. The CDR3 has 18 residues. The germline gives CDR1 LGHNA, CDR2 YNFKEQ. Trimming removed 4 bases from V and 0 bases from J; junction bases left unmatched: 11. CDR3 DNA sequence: TGTGCCAGCAGCCGTGACCTGGGACAGAAAACAACTAATGAAAAACTGTTTTTT. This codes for CASSRDLGQKTTNEKLFF.

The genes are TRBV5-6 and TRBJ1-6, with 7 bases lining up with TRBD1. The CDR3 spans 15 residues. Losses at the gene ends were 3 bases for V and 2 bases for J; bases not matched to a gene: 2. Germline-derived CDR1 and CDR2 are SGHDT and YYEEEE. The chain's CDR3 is CASSSGQTYNSPLHF. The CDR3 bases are TGTGCCAGCAGCTCGGGACAGACCTATAATTCACCCCTCCACTTT.

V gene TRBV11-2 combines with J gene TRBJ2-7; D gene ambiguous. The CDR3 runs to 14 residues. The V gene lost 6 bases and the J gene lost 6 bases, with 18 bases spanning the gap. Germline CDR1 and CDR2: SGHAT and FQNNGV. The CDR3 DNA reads TGTGCCAGCAGACGAGGTGCAGGCTCCCCCGAGCAGTACTTC. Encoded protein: CASRRGAGSPEQYF.

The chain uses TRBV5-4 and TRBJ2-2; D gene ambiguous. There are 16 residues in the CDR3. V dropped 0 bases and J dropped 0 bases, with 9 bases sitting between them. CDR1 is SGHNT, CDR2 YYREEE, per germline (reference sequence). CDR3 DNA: TGTGCCAGCAGCTTGGTGTCACCCCCGAACACCGGGGAGCTGTTTTTT. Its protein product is CASSLVSPPNTGELFF.

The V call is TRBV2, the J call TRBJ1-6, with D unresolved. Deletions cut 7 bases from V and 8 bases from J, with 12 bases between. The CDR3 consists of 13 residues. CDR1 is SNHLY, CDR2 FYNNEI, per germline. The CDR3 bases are TGTGCCAGCACCCGAGGAGCGGATTCACCCCTCCACTTT. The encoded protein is CASTRGADSPLHF.

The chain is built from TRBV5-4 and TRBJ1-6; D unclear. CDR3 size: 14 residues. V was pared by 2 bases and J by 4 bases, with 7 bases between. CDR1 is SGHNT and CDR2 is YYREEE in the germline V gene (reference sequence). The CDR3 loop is CASSLGEYNSPLHF. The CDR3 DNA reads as TGTGCCAGCAGCTTAGGAGAATATAATTCACCCCTCCACTTT.

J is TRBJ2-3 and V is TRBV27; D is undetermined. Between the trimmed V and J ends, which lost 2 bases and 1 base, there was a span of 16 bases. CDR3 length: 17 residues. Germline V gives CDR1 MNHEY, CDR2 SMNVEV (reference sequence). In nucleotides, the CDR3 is TGTGCCAGCAGTTTAAACTACACGAGGTCTCGCACAGATACGCAGTATTTT. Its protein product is CASSLNYTRSRTDTQYF.

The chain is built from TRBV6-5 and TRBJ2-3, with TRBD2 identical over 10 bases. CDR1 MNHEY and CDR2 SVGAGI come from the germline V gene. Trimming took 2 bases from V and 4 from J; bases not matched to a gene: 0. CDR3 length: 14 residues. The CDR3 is CASSYGTSADTQYF. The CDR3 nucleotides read TGTGCCAGCAGTTACGGGACTAGCGCAGATACGCAGTATTTT.

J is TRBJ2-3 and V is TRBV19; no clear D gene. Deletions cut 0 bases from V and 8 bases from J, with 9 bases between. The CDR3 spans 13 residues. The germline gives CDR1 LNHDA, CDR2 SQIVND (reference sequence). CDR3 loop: CASSIDQTGTQYF. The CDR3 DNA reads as TGTGCCAGTAGTATAGATCAAACGGGTACGCAGTATTTT.

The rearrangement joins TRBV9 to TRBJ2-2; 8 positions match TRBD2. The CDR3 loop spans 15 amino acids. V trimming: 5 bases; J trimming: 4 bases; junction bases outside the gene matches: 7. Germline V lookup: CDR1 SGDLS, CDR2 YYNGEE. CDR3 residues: CASRNAGGPTGELFF. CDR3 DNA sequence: TGTGCCAGCAGAAATGCGGGGGGACCCACCGGGGAGCTGTTTTTT.

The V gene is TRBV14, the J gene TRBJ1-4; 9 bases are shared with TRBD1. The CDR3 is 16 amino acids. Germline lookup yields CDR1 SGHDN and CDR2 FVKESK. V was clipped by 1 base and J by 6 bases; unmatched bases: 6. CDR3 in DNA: TGTGCCAGCAGCCAAGGAAGAGGGACAGGGCATGAAAAACTGTTTTTT. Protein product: CASSQGRGTGHEKLFF.